This T cell receptor beta chain was retrieved from a study of beta chain features in type 1 diabetes. Regarding this clone: The target antigen is unknown. At one end the junction does not follow the germline gene, possibly because of a read error.

The study's findings and limits: PCR may have favored shorter templates equally in patients and controls. Researchers report that Type 1 diabetes patients had moderately but significantly shorter TCRB CDR3s across all four CD4+ subsets. TCRB rearrangement may or may not be influenced by HLA type; here this remained unresolved. Diminished insertions and augmented deletions at VDJ junctions characterized type 1 diabetes patients.

The investigators reverse transcribed all of the isolated RNA, so they sequenced expressed TCRB transcripts. About 3.7 million reads per sample were averaged for naive, central memory and regulatory samples. The method was immunoSEQ multiplex PCR; TCRdb's version includes in-frame clones alone and lacks a portion of them. The data show some 120,000 clones, around 16% seen once. The origin of this receptor is a man younger than 35 with type 1 diabetes. Sequenced input: central memory CD4+ T cells from blood.

CDR3 DNA: TGCAGCGGTGAAGACCCCGGGGAGCTGTTTTTT. This codes for CSGEDPGELFF. The J gene is TRBJ2-2, the V gene TRBV29-1, with no clear D. The CDR3 covers 11 residues. The germline gives CDR1 SQVTM, CDR2 ANQGSEA.